This T cell receptor beta chain was sequenced in a study of CD8 T cells in Susac syndrome. Study details: The sequenced Susac syndrome patients included six who had clinically active disease and fewer than ten who were in remission.

CDR1 and CDR2 from the germline V gene are SGHDT and YYEEEE. This CDR3 is 15 amino acids long. V gave up 4 bases and J gave up 0 bases; unmatched junction bases: 6. Patients with Susac syndrome fulfilled recently defined diagnostic criteria for definite or probable disease. The RNA input was 0.5 to 1 ug, and it was reverse transcribed with random hexamers. MiXCR was run by TCRdb on the immunoSEQ multiplex PCR reads, yielding one entry per CDR3 protein. Here the sample spans some 200,000 distinct CDR3 sequences, roughly nine tenths being singletons. The material sequenced was CD4+ T cells from PBMCs. This receptor was obtained from a human donor with Susac syndrome. The V and J genes are TRBV5-6 and TRBJ1-1; 7 nucleotides align to TRBD1. CDR3 residues: CASSLPGQLNTEAFF. Written as DNA, the CDR3 is TGTGCCAGCAGCCTACCGGGACAGCTGAACACTGAAGCTTTCTTT.